The T cell receptor beta chain described here comes from a study of PD-L1 blockade in urothelial cancer. Study overall: Males with bladder-origin urothelial cancer constituted about 90% of the 29 patients. Earlier, patients had received 0 to 3 chemotherapy regimens. Per blood sample, T cells had a median of 141,255.

From germline, CDR1 is SGHRS and CDR2 YFSETQ. The CDR3 length is 16 residues. V lost 4 bases and J lost 3; bases outside the gene matches: 12. Per-patient samples, pretreatment and on-treatment, numbered 1 to 8. This table comes from immunoSEQ multiplex PCR, and its TCRdb copy is limited to in-frame clones, with some not included. The profile covers about 88,000 clones, with more than 85% appearing a single time and roughly 10% taken by the ten largest. The source was PBMCs, collected around atezolizumab (anti-PD-L1) treatment. The clonotype comes from a man aged 55-75 years with urothelial cancer. The V gene is TRBV5-1, the J gene TRBJ2-7; 8 nucleotides line up with TRBD2. The CDR3 sequence is CASSPQGREVLYEQYF. CDR3 nucleotides: TGCGCCAGCAGCCCCCAGGGGCGGGAGGTCCTCTACGAGCAGTACTTC.